Below are 6 T cell receptor beta chains sequenced from a single sample in a study of molecular identifiers for immune sequencing clone quantification. Each CDR3 protein is one row after TCRdb ran MiXCR on the PCR reads. The table lists just under 650,000 distinct CDR3 sequences, about 20% of them singletons. What was sequenced was naive CD8+ T cells from blood, with Jurkat cell RNA spiked in. The subset here: FACS-sorted CD8+CD4-CCR7+CD45RA+ naive T cells. Receptor source: a human donor in good health. Some libraries in this study had Jurkat cell RNA spiked in.

This clonotype was recorded at least ten times. This sequence joins TRBV9 and TRBJ1-6, with a possible D match to TRBD1 (6 bases). The CDR3 extends over 14 amino acids. CDR1 SGDLS and CDR2 YYNGEE come from the germline V gene. Trimming took off 2 bases at V and 9 bases at J, with 12 bases between the two ends. This CDR3 reads CASSVEGERSPLHF. CDR3 nucleotides: TGTGCCAGCAGCGTTGAGGGGGAGCGTTCACCCCTCCACTTT.

This clonotype was seen ten or more times. This chain joins TRBV12-3 or TRBV12-4 and TRBJ1-2; no reliable D call. Deletions cut 6 bases from V and 2 bases from J, with 10 bases between. The CDR3 sequence is 13 residues long. The CDR3 DNA reads as TGTGCCAGCAGCCAAACGCTGAACTATGGCTACACCTTC. Translation gives CASSQTLNYGYTF.

There are a few counts of this clonotype. The V call is TRBV24-1, the J call TRBJ2-1, with 7 nucleotides matching TRBD1. Germline V CDR1 and CDR2: KGHDR, SFDVKD. The CDR3 runs 15 residues. The V segment lost 4 bases and the J segment 7 bases; nucleotides outside the gene matches: 9. Written as DNA, the CDR3 is TGTGCCACCAGTGAAGGTAGAGGGGGCGTGAATGAGCAGTTCTTC. Encoded protein: CATSEGRGGVNEQFF.

The genes are TRBV6-6 and TRBJ2-1, with 13 bases identical to TRBD2. With V trimmed by 7 bases and J by 4 bases, 10 bases remained unmatched. In germline, CDR1 is MNHNY, CDR2 SVGAGI (reference sequence). This CDR3 is 17 amino acids long. CDR3 sequence (DNA): TGTGCCAGCATCAGTGGACTAGCGGGGGCCTCATACAATGAGCAGTTCTTC. Protein product: CASISGLAGASYNEQFF.

This chain connects TRBV18 to TRBJ1-2, with TRBD1 identical over 7 bases. J lost 2 bases, V lost 5 bases, and 8 bases had no gene match. There are 15 residues in the CDR3. Germline CDR1 is KGHSH and CDR2 is LQKENI. CDR3 nucleotides: TGTGCCAGCTCATTGACCGACAGGGCGAACTATGGCTACACCTTC. Its protein is CASSLTDRANYGYTF.

This clonotype was seen at least ten times. The chain couples TRBV12-3 or TRBV12-4 to TRBJ2-7; the match to TRBD2 covers 7 bases. The CDR3 loop spans 14 amino acids. Trimming cost V 3 bases and J 4 bases; bases outside gene matches: 6. CDR3: CASSFSPGGYEQYF. CDR3 DNA: TGTGCCAGCAGTTTTTCCCCGGGGGGATACGAGCAGTACTTC.